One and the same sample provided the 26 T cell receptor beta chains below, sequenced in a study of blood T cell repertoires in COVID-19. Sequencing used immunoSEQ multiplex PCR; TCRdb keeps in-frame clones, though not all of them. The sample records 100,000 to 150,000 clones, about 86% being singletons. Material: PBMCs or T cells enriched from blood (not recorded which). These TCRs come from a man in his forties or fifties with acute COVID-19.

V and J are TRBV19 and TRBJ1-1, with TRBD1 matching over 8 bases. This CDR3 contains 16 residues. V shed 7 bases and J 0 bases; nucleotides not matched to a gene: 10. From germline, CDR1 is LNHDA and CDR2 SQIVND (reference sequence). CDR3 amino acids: CASTGADRGMNTEAFF. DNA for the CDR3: TGTGCCAGTACGGGAGCAGACAGGGGCATGAACACTGAAGCTTTCTTT.

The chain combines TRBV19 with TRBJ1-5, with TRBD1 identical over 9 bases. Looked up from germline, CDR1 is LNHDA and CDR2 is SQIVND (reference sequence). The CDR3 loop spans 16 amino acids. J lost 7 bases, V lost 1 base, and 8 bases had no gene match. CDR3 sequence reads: CASSIVENRGLQPQHF. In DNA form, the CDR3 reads TGTGCCAGTAGTATAGTAGAGAACAGGGGGCTGCAGCCCCAGCATTTT.

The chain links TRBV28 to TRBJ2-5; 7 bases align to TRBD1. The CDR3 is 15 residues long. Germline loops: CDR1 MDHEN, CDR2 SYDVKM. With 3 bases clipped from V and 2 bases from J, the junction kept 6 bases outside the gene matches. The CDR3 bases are TGTGCCAGCAGTTTGATCCGGGACAGACAAGAGACCCAGTACTTC. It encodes CASSLIRDRQETQYF. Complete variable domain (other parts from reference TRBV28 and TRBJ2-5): DVKVTQSSRYLVKRTGEKVFLECVQDMDHENMFWYRQDPGLGLRLIYFSYDVKMKEKGDIPEGYSVSREKKERFSLILESASTNQTSMYLCASSLIRDRQETQYFGPGTRLLVL.

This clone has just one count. This CDR3 is CASRDRGRQPQHF. CDR3 DNA sequence: TGTGCCAGTAGGGACCGAGGGCGACAGCCCCAGCATTTT. The genes are TRBV19 and TRBJ1-5; no clear D. The CDR3 length is 13 residues. V was pared by 6 bases and J by 7 bases, with 13 bases between. Per the germline V gene, CDR1 is LNHDA and CDR2 is SQIVND (reference sequence).

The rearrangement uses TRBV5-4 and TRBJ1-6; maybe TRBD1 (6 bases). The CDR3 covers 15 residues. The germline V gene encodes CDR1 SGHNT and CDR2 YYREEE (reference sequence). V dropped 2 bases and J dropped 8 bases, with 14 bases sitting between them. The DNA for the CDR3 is TGTGCCAGCAGCTTCGACAGGCTGAGCCATTCACCCCTCCACTTT. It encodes CASSFDRLSHSPLHF. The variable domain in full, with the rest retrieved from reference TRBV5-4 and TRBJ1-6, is ETGVTQSPTHLIKTRGQQVTLRCSSQSGHNTVSWYQQALGQGPQFIFQYYREEENGRGNFPPRFSGLQFPNYSSELNVNALELDDSALYLCASSFDRLSHSPLHFGNGTRLTVT.

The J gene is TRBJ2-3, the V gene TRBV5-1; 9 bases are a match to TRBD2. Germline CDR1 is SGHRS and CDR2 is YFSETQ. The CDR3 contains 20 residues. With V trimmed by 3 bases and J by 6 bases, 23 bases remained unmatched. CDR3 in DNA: TGCGCCAGCAGCTACCCGGGGCCCCTGAGCTCCGCGGGAGGGACCGATACGCAGTATTTT. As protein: CASSYPGPLSSAGGTDTQYF.

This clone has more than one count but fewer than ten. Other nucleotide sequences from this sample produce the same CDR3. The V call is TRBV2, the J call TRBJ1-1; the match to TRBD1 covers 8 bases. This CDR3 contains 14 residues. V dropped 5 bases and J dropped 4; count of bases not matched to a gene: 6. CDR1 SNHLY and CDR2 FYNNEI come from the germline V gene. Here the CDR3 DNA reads TGTGCCAGCAGTTTCGACAGGGGCGGCACTGAAGCTTTCTTT. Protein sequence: CASSFDRGGTEAFF.

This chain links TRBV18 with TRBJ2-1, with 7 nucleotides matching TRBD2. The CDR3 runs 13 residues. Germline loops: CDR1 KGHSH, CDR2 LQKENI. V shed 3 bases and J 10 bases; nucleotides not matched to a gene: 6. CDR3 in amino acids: CASSPGPSGEQFF. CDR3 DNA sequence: TGTGCCAGCTCACCGGGTCCTAGCGGCGAGCAGTTCTTC.

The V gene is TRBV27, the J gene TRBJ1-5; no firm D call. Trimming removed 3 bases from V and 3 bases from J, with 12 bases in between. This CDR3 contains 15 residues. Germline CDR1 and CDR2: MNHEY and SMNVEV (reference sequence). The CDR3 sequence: CASSFEGRANQPQHF. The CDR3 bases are TGTGCCAGCAGTTTTGAGGGCAGAGCCAATCAGCCCCAGCATTTT.

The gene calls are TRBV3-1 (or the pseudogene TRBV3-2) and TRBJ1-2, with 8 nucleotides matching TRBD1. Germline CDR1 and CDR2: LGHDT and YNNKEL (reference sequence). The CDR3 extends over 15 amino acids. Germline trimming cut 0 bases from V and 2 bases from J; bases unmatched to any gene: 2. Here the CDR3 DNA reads TGTGCCAGCAGCCAAGAGGCAGGGGGCAACTATGGCTACACCTTC. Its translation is CASSQEAGGNYGYTF.

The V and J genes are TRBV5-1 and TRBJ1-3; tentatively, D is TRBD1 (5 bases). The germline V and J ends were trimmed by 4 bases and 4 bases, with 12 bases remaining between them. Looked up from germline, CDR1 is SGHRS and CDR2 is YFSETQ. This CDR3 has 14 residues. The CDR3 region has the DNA TGCGCCAGCAGCCCGGTGGCAGGGGGAAACACCATATATTTT. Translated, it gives CASSPVAGGNTIYF.

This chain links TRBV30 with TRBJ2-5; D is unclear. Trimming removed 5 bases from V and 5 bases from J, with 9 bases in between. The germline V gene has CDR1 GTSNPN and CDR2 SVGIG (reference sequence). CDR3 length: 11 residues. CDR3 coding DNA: TGTGCCTGGTCAGGATCGGAGACCCAGTACTTC. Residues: CAWSGSETQYF. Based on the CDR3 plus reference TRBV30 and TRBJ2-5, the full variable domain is SQTIHQWPATLVQPVGSPLSLECTVEGTSNPNLYWYRQAAGRGLQLLFYSVGIGQISSEVPQNLSASRPQDRQFILSSKKLLLSDSGFYLCAWSGSETQYFGPGTRLLVL.

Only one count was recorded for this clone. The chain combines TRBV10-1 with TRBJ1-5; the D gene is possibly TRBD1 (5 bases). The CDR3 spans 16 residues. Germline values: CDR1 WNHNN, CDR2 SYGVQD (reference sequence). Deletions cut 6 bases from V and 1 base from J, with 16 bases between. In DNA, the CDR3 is TGCGCCAGCAGAGATCCAGGGCCAGGAAGCAATCAGCCCCAGCATTTT. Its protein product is CASRDPGPGSNQPQHF.

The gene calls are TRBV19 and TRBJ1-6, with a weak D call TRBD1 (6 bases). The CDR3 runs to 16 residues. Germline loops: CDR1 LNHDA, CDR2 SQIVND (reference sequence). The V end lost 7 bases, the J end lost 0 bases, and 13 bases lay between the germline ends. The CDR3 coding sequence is TGTGCCAGTATCCAGACAGGCAGCTCCTATAATTCACCCCTCCACTTT. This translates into CASIQTGSSYNSPLHF.

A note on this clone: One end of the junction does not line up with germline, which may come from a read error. The CDR3 region is CASSLGYRFPTF. The CDR3 DNA reads as TGTGCCAGCAGCTTGGGTTACAGGTTCCCGACGTTT. J is TRBJ1-4 and V is TRBV13; possibly TRBD1 for D (5 bases). The CDR3 runs 12 residues. Looked up from germline, CDR1 is PRHDT and CDR2 is FYEKMQ (reference sequence).

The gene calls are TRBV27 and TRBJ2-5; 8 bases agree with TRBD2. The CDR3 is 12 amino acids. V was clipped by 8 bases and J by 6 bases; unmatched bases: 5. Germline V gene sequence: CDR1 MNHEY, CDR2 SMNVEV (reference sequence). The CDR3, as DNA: TGTGCCAGCGGGGCGGGGGGAAAGACCCAGTACTTC. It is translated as CASGAGGKTQYF.

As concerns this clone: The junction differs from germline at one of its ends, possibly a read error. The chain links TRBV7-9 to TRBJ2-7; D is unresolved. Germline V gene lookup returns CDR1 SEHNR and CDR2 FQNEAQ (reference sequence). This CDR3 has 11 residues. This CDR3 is CASSLSFEQYF. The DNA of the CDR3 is TGTGCCAGCAGCTTATCCTTCGAGCAGTACTTC.

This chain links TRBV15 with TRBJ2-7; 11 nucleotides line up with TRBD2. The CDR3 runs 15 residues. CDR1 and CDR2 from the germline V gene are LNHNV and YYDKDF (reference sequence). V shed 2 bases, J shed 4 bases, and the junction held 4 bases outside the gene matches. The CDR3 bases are TGTGCCACCAGCAGACTAGCGGGGGGTCCGTACGAGCAGTACTTC. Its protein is CATSRLAGGPYEQYF.

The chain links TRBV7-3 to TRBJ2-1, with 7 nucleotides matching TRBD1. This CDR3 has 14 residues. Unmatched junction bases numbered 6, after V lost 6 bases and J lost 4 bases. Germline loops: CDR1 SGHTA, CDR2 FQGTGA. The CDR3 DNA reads TGTGCCAGCAGTGAGGGGGCAAATTACAATGAGCAGTTCTTC. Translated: CASSEGANYNEQFF. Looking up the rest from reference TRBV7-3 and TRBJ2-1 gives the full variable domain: GAGVSQTPSNKVTEKGKYVELRCDPISGHTALYWYRQSLGQGPEFLIYFQGTGAADDSGLPNDRFFAVRPEGSVSTLKIQRTERGDSAVYLCASSEGANYNEQFFGPGTRLTVL.

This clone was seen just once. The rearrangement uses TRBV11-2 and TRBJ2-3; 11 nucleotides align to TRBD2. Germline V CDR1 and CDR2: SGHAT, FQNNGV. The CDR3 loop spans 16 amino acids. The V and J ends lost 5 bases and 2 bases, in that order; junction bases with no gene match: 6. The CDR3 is CASSTGTSGPTDTQYF. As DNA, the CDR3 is TGTGCCAGCAGCACAGGGACTAGCGGACCCACAGATACGCAGTATTTT.

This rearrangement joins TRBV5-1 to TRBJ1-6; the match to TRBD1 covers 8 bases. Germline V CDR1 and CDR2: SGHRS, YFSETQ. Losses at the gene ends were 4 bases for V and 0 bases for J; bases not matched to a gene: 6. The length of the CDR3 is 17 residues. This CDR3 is CASSGQGLSSYNSPLHF. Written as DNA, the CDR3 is TGCGCCAGCAGCGGACAGGGCCTGAGCTCCTATAATTCACCCCTCCACTTT.

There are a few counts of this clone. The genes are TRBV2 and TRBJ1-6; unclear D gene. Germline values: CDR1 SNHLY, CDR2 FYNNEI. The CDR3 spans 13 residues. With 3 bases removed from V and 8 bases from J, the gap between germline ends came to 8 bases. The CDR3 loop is CASSDGRHSPLHF. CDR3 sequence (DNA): TGTGCCAGCAGTGATGGGAGGCATTCACCCCTCCACTTT.

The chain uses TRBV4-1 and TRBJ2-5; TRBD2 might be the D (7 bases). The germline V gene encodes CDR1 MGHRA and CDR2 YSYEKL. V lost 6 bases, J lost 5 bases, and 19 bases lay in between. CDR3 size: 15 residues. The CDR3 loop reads CASSPGEGGRETQYF. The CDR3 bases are TGCGCCAGCAGTCCTGGTGAGGGGGGGCGGGAGACCCAGTACTTC.

CDR3 protein: CASGHKNSPLHF. As DNA, the CDR3 is TGTGCCAGCGGGCACAAGAATTCACCCCTCCACTTT. This chain links TRBV2 with TRBJ1-6; D remains unclear. Germline values: CDR1 SNHLY, CDR2 FYNNEI. The CDR3 spans 12 residues. Trimming took off 8 bases at V and 7 bases at J, with 9 bases between the two ends.

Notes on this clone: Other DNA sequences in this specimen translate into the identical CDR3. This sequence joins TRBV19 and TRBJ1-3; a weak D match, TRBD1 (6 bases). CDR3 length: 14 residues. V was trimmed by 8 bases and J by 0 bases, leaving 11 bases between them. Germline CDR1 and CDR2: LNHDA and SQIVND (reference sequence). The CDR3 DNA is TGTGCCAGTTCGGACAGTAGCTCTGGAAACACCATATATTTT. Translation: CASSDSSSGNTIYF.

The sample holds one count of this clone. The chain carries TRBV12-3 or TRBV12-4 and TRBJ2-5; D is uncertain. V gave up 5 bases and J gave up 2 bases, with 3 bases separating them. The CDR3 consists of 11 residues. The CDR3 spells CASSQQETQYF. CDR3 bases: TGTGCCAGCAGTCAACAAGAGACCCAGTACTTC.